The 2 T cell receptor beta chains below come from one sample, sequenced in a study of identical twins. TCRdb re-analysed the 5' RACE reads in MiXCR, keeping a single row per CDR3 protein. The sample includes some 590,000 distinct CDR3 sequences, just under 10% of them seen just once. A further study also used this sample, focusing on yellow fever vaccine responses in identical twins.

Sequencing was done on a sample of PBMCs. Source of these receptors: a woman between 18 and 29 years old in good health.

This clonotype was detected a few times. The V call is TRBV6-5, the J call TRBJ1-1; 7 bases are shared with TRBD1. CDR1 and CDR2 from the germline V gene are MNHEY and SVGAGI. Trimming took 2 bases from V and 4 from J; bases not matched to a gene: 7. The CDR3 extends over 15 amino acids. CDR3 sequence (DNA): TGTGCCAGCAGTTACGGTACAGGGGTTCTCACTGAAGCTTTCTTT. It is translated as CASSYGTGVLTEAFF.

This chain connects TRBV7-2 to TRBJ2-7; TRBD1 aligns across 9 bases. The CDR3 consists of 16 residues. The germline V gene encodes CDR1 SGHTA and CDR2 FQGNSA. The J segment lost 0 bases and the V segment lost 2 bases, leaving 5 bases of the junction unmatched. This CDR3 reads CASSLQPTGGSYEQYF. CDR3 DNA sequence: TGTGCCAGCAGCTTACAACCGACAGGGGGCTCCTACGAGCAGTACTTC.